This is a list of T cell receptor beta chains from one sample in a study of blood T cell repertoires in COVID-19. Method: immunoSEQ multiplex PCR; TCRdb's copy keeps in-frame clones and lacks some. The data contain more than 250,000 clones, around 87% of them seen just once; the ten biggest clones take up about 5.4%. The sequenced material came from PBMCs or T cells enriched from blood (not recorded which). The receptors originated from a woman in her twenties or thirties who had recovered from COVID-19. Both conserved end residues are part of each CDR3. The D gene is left open where the match is weak. Size tells how often a clone was seen (once, few, many) or the class of an expanded clone, and some rows leave it out.

TRBJ2-1 TRBV6-5 TRBD2 . CASSYSIGGGKNEQFF TGTGCCAGCAGTTACTCGATTGGCGGGGGAAAGAATGAGCAGTTCTTC
TRBJ1-4 TRBV28 . few CASTAPSGATNEKLFF TGTGCCAGCACGGCCCCTTCAGGGGCGACTAATGAAAAACTGTTTTTT
TRBJ1-1 TRBV5-1 TRBD1 . CASSPILPGQVDGRTEAFF TGCGCCAGCAGCCCGATCCTACCGGGACAGGTGGATGGTCGCACTGAAGCTTTCTTT
TRBJ2-5 TRBV11-3 TRBD1 . CASSLGTGTQETQYF TGTGCCAGCAGCTTAGGGACAGGGACTCAAGAGACCCAGTACTTC
TRBJ1-2 TRBV28 . . CAMWGRDGYTF TGTGCCATGTGGGGGAGGGATGGCTACACCTTC
TRBJ2-1 TRBV29-1 TRBD2 . CSVTSGGAGEQFF TGCAGTGTAACTAGCGGGGGGGCCGGAGAGCAGTTCTTC
TRBJ1-4 TRBV3-1/TRBV3-2 . . CASSQPPGVETPEKLFF TGTGCCAGCAGCCAGCCCCCGGGAGTGGAGACTCCCGAAAAACTGTTTTTT
TRBJ2-7 TRBV5-1 TRBD1 . CASSRGTGEIHEQYF TGCGCCAGCAGCCGTGGGACAGGGGAGATCCACGAGCAGTACTTC
TRBJ2-7 TRBV5-4 . . CASSRLQGRNHEQYF TGTGCCAGCAGCCGATTACAGGGGAGGAACCACGAGCAGTACTTC
TRBJ1-5 TRBV9 . . CASSVSDTYNQPQHF TGTGCCAGCAGCGTTAGTGACACCTACAATCAGCCCCAGCATTTT
TRBJ1-4 TRBV19 TRBD1 few CASSQGQGTNEKLFF TGTGCCAGTAGCCAGGGACAGGGGACTAATGAAAAACTGTTTTTT
TRBJ2-7 TRBV14 TRBD1 . CASSRPKGQGLHF TGTGCCAGCAGCCGCCCTAAAGGACAGGGGTTACACTTC
TRBJ1-1 TRBV6-1 . . CASSEHRGGNTEAFF TGTGCCAGCAGTGAACATAGGGGGGGGAACACTGAAGCTTTCTTT
TRBJ2-3 TRBV6-6 TRBD1 . CASSYFGQGTDTQYF TGTGCCAGCAGTTACTTTGGACAGGGCACAGATACGCAGTATTTT
TRBJ1-1 TRBV4-1 TRBD1 . CASSQPPGQGILGRAEAFF TGCGCCAGCAGCCAACCACCGGGACAGGGAATTTTAGGTCGCGCTGAAGCTTTCTTT
TRBJ2-7 TRBV6-1 . . CASSEGPTLNEQYF TGTGCCAGCAGTGAAGGGCCAACCCTTAACGAGCAGTACTTC
TRBJ1-6 TRBV19 . . CASSIRYNSPLHF TGTGCCAGTAGTATCAGGTATAATTCACCCCTCCACTTT
TRBJ1-4 TRBV6-1 . . CASSEGGAGEKLFF TGTGCCAGCAGTGAGGGAGGGGCGGGTGAAAAACTGTTTTTT
TRBJ2-3 TRBV2 TRBD2 . CASKRLAGDTDTQYF TGTGCCAGCAAAAGGCTAGCGGGGGACACAGATACGCAGTATTTT
TRBJ1-4 TRBV25-1 . . CASSRGSNEKLFF TGTGCCAGCAGTCGAGGGTCCAATGAAAAACTGTTTTTT
TRBJ1-5 TRBV18 TRBD1 . CASSPVRGGNQPQHF TGTGCCAGCTCACCGGTCAGGGGGGGCAATCAGCCCCAGCATTTT
TRBJ1-6 TRBV19 TRBD1 . CASSTRTGDSPLHF TGTGCCAGTAGTACGAGGACAGGGGATTCACCCCTCCACTTT
TRBJ2-7 TRBV5-6 . . CASSYFYRLGVSYEQYF TGTGCCAGCAGCTACTTCTATAGACTGGGAGTTTCCTACGAGCAGTACTTC
TRBJ1-2 TRBV7-9 TRBD1 . CASSSQGASGYGYTF TGTGCCAGCAGCTCACAGGGGGCATCTGGGTATGGCTACACCTTC
TRBJ2-7 TRBV5-6 TRBD2 . CASSNSGVYEQYF TGTGCCAGCAGCAATAGCGGGGTATACGAGCAGTACTTC
TRBJ1-6 TRBV7-8 TRBD1 . CASSLVGQGGSPLHF TGTGCCAGCAGCTTAGTTGGACAGGGTGGTTCACCCCTCCACTTT
TRBJ2-2 TRBV5-1 . . CASSLAVVSNTGELFF TGCGCCAGCAGCTTGGCCGTCGTATCGAACACCGGGGAGCTGTTTTTT
TRBJ2-7 TRBV4-2 TRBD2 . CASSQLAGGTYEQYF TGTGCCAGCAGCCAACTAGCGGGGGGTACCTACGAGCAGTACTTC
TRBJ1-5 TRBV28 . . CASSFVQGPQPQHF TGTGCCAGCAGTTTCGTCCAGGGCCCTCAGCCCCAGCATTTT
TRBJ2-3 TRBV10-3 TRBD2 . CAISGGSGRGTDTQYF TGTGCCATCAGTGGGGGTAGCGGGAGGGGAACAGATACGCAGTATTTT
TRBJ2-1 TRBV15 . . CATSRDHGAGNYNEQFF TGTGCCACCAGCAGAGATCATGGGGCAGGGAATTACAATGAGCAGTTCTTC
TRBJ2-7 TRBV23-1 TRBD1 . CASRPKDRADEQYF TGCGCCAGCAGACCGAAGGACAGGGCCGACGAGCAGTACTTC
TRBJ2-5 TRBV5-1 TRBD2 . CASSPGLAGETQYF TGCGCCAGCAGTCCCGGACTAGCGGGCGAGACCCAGTACTTC
TRBJ2-7 TRBV5-4 . . CASSPPPGSYEQYF TGTGCCAGCAGCCCTCCGCCGGGATCCTACGAGCAGTACTTC
TRBJ2-1 TRBV6-5 . few CASSQERPYNEQFF TGTGCCAGCAGCCAAGAGAGGCCCTACAATGAGCAGTTCTTC
TRBJ2-3 TRBV4-2 TRBD2 . CASSQDVISGGTDTQYF TGTGCCAGCAGCCAAGATGTTATTAGCGGGGGCACAGATACGCAGTATTTT
TRBJ2-7 TRBV7-2 . . CASSLAGPYEQYF TGTGCCAGCAGCTTAGCGGGCCCCTACGAGCAGTACTTC
TRBJ2-2 TRBV24-1 . . CATQQQENTGELFF TGTGCCACCCAGCAACAGGAAAACACCGGGGAGCTGTTTTTT
TRBJ2-3 TRBV5-1 TRBD2 . CASSPLAGAKNRLDTQYF TGCGCCAGCAGTCCACTAGCGGGGGCGAAGAATCGATTAGATACGCAGTATTTT
TRBJ2-7 TRBV5-6 . few CASSLTGEAYEQYF TGTGCCAGCAGCTTGACCGGGGAGGCCTACGAGCAGTACTTC
TRBJ2-7 TRBV6-6 . once CASSYSTVYEQYF TGTGCCAGCAGTTACTCGACAGTTTACGAGCAGTACTTC
TRBJ1-5 TRBV19 . . CASRIGNQPQHF TGTGCCAGCCGTATCGGTAATCAGCCCCAGCATTTT
TRBJ2-3 TRBV5-1 TRBD2 . CASSPEGTSGGTDTQYF TGCGCCAGCAGCCCAGAGGGGACTAGCGGAGGCACAGATACGCAGTATTTT
TRBJ1-6 TRBV5-1 TRBD1 . CASSLATGAVSPLHF TGCGCCAGCAGCTTGGCCACAGGGGCCGTCTCACCCCTCCACTTT
TRBJ1-2 TRBV6-5 TRBD1 . CASSGQGIYGYTF TGTGCCAGCTCCGGACAGGGAATCTATGGCTACACCTTC